This TCR beta chain appears in the sequencing data of a study of blood T cell repertoires in COVID-19. On the study more broadly: COVID-19 samples, acute and convalescent, were from the United States, Italy and Spain. PBMCs, B-cell-depleted T cells, or T cells provided the cDNA or gDNA that made up the material.

The CDR3 covers 15 residues. Germline-derived CDR1 and CDR2 are SNHLY and FYNNEI. J gave up 0 bases and V 10 bases, and 9 bases lay outside the gene matches. Living in about two dozen US areas, the participants were between about 18 and 90 years of age. In assigning cohorts, the study relied on participant-reported clinical history. Assay: immunoSEQ multiplex PCR; the TCRdb copy retains only in-frame clones and omits some. The sample holds 210,000 or so clones, about 84% seen once. Sequencing input: PBMCs or T cells enriched from blood (not recorded which). The source of this sequence is a man aged 30 to 45 with acute COVID-19. The chain has TRBV2 and TRBJ1-3; 7 bases align to TRBD1. The CDR3 DNA reads as TGTGCCACCGAGGACAGGACCTACTCTGGAAACACCATATATTTT. Amino acid sequence: CATEDRTYSGNTIYF.